Listed below are T cell receptor beta chains from one sample, sequenced in a study of blood T cell repertoires in COVID-19. Libraries were prepared by immunoSEQ multiplex PCR; TCRdb keeps only in-frame clonotypes and omits some of them. The data contain fewer than 250,000 clones, about 90% of them singletons. Sequenced material: peripheral blood. The receptor source for this set is a man aged 30 to 45 with acute or convalescent COVID-19. Both conserved end residues are part of each CDR3.

j_call v_call cdr3_length cdr3_aa
TRBJ2-3 TRBV11-3 15 CASSGRSGSTDTQYF
TRBJ1-4 TRBV5-1 14 CASSYSYNYEKLFF
TRBJ1-2 TRBV6-5 16 CASSYSATGRGYGYTF
TRBJ1-3 TRBV5-4 14 CASSWAGSQNTIYF
TRBJ2-5 TRBV7-3 13 CATSEATEETQYF
TRBJ1-2 TRBV21-1 15 CASSKVPGPNYGYTF
TRBJ2-1 TRBV3-1/TRBV3-2 14 CASSLGQIYNEQFF
TRBJ1-4 TRBV10-1 17 CASRGRAIPRQGEKLFF
TRBJ1-1 TRBV4-1 15 CASSPLPGKNTEAFF
TRBJ2-5 TRBV4-2 17 CASSQRESSGGQETQYF
TRBJ1-1 TRBV7-8 15 CASSLAGSLNTEAFF
TRBJ2-5 TRBV28 14 CASSLPGLGETQYF
TRBJ1-5 TRBV7-2 13 CASSLSFGQPQHF
TRBJ1-1 TRBV7-8 13 CASSLYGGTEAFF
TRBJ2-6 TRBV27 19 CASSSIPRGSHSGANVLTF
TRBJ2-5 TRBV9 16 CASSGGIAGGRETQYF
TRBJ1-5 TRBV30 12 CAWGRDNQPQHF
TRBJ1-5 TRBV6-4 15 CASRGQRSCNQPQHF
TRBJ2-3 TRBV10-1 13 CASSESYKDTQYF
TRBJ1-6 TRBV9 17 CAFPGTYYSSYNSPLHF
TRBJ2-3 TRBV27 13 CASRTTSTDTQYF